The TCR beta chain described here comes from a study of blood T cell repertoires in COVID-19. The repertoire was sequenced with immunoSEQ multiplex PCR; TCRdb's copy has only in-frame clones and lacks some. The sample includes under 200,000 clones, approximately 86% of them seen just once. Germline V CDR1 and CDR2: SGHKS, YYEKEE (reference sequence). The CDR3 has 15 amino acids. J was trimmed by 4 bases and V by 2 bases; bases with no gene match: 4. The source is a man aged 70-80 years with acute or convalescent COVID-19. Source material: peripheral blood. The chain employs TRBV5-5 and TRBJ2-5; 11 nucleotides agree with TRBD2. The CDR3 region has the DNA TGTGCCAGCAGCTTACTAGCGGGAGTGGGAGAGACCCAGTACTTC. Its protein is CASSLLAGVGETQYF. Using reference TRBV5-5 and TRBJ2-5 for the parts outside the CDR3, the full variable domain is DAGVTQSPTHLIKTRGQQVTLRCSPISGHKSVSWYQQVLGQGPQFIFQYYEKEERGRGNFPDRFSARQFPNYSSELNVNALLLGDSALYLCASSLLAGVGETQYFGPGTRLLVL.